This T cell receptor beta chain was recovered during a study of blood T cell repertoires in COVID-19. Study in general: The study drew acute and convalescent COVID-19 samples from the United States, Italy and Spain. PBMCs, B-cell-depleted T cells, or T cells provided the cDNA or gDNA that made up the material.

Authors' analysis steps: For nucleated cells, counts were estimated from reference gene primer amplification. The data were produced by immunoSEQ multiplex PCR, yet TCRdb's version contains in-frame clones alone and is incomplete. V and J calls and clone size follow that table, whereas D and trimming were derived from the DNA. The table lists approximately 240,000 clones, about 88% of them singletons. This CDR3 comprises 13 residues. V lost 6 bases and J lost 4; bases outside the gene matches: 5. Germline loops: CDR1 MNHEY, CDR2 SVGAGI. Sequenced input: peripheral blood. The clonotype comes from a woman in her thirties or forties who had recovered from COVID-19. The V call is TRBV6-5, the J call TRBJ2-7; 8 bases map to TRBD2. The CDR3 nucleotides are TGTGCCAGCAGACCCAGCGGGGGATACGAGCAGTACTTC. Amino acid sequence: CASRPSGGYEQYF.